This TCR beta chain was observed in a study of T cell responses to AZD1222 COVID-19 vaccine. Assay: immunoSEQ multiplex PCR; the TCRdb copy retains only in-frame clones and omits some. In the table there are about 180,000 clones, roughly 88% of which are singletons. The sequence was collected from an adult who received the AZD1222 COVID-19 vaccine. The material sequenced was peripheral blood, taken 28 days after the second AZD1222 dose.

The CDR3 is CASSLVGGEQYF. In nucleotides, the CDR3 is TGTGCCAGCAGCTTGGTAGGGGGCGAGCAGTACTTC. The chain links TRBV5-5 to TRBJ2-7; perhaps TRBD1 as D (6 bases). This CDR3 is 12 amino acids long. Germline V gene lookup returns CDR1 SGHKS and CDR2 YYEKEE (reference sequence). V lost 0 bases to trimming and J lost 6 bases, with 7 bases between them.